This entry lists 17 T cell receptor beta chains sequenced from one sample in a study of blood T cell repertoires in COVID-19. The assay was immunoSEQ multiplex PCR, and TCRdb's table has in-frame clones only and misses some. Altogether 100,000 to 120,000 clones are present, less than 85% being singletons, with the ten largest covering roughly 3.8%. The specimen sequenced was peripheral blood. Receptors originate from a woman of 80 years or more with acute or convalescent COVID-19.

The V call is TRBV29-1, the J call TRBJ2-1; D not certain. The germline CDR1 and CDR2 sequences are SQVTM and ANQGSEA. Between the trimmed V and J ends, which lost 7 bases and 4 bases, there was a span of 14 bases. The CDR3 has 13 residues. CDR3 sequence (DNA): TGCAGCGGGCGACATCCAGTTTACAATGAGCAGTTCTTC. It yields the protein CSGRHPVYNEQFF.

This clone was detected only once. The J gene is TRBJ1-4, the V gene TRBV7-2, with 9 bases identical to TRBD1. V was pared by 5 bases and J by 8 bases, with 9 bases of the junction left unmatched. CDR1 is SGHTA, CDR2 FQGNSA, per germline. The CDR3 totals 15 residues. The CDR3 DNA sequence: TGTGCCAGCAGCGGACGGACAGGGGATGGGGAAAAACTGTTTTTT. It encodes CASSGRTGDGEKLFF.

The chain joins TRBV2 to TRBJ2-4; D not certain. V lost 2 bases and J 10 bases, leaving 9 bases between the germline ends. This CDR3 has 12 amino acids. CDR1 is SNHLY and CDR2 is FYNNEI in the germline V gene. The chain's CDR3 is CASSERDNIQYF. In nucleotides, the CDR3 is TGTGCCAGCAGTGAACGAGATAATATTCAGTACTTC.

V gene TRBV7-2 combines with J gene TRBJ2-5; 8 bases align to TRBD2. The junction had 11 bases not matched to a gene; V was cut back by 5 bases and J by 6 bases. The CDR3 extends over 15 amino acids. Germline V gene data show CDR1 as SGHTA and CDR2 as FQGNSA. CDR3 sequence (DNA): TGTGCCAGCAGCCGCAACGGGGGGGCCGGAAAGACCCAGTACTTC. Translation: CASSRNGGAGKTQYF. The full variable domain, in which reference TRBV7-2 and TRBJ2-5 provide the parts outside the CDR3, is GAGVSQSPSNKVTEKGKDVELRCDPISGHTALYWYRQSLGQGLEFLIYFQGNSAPDKSGLPSDRFSAERTGGSVSTLTIQRTQQEDSAVYLCASSRNGGAGKTQYFGPGTRLLVL.

The chain joins TRBV10-3 to TRBJ2-1; possible D gene TRBD2, 6 bases. The CDR3 runs to 15 residues. Trimming left V 2 bases short and J 3 bases short, with 11 bases between. Per germline, CDR1 ENHRY and CDR2 SYGVKD. CDR3 in DNA: TGTGCCATCAGTGAGAGGGTAGCGGTCTACAATGAGCAGTTCTTC. Translated, it gives CAISERVAVYNEQFF.

This clone appeared a few times. V gene TRBV19 combines with J gene TRBJ2-3, with TRBD1 matching 9 bases. V shed 5 bases and J 6 bases; nucleotides not matched to a gene: 9. The germline gives CDR1 LNHDA, CDR2 SQIVND (reference sequence). CDR3 length equals 15 residues. For the CDR3, the DNA is TGTGCCAGTAGTCTCCGCAGACAGGGGGGGGATACGCAGTATTTT. This encodes CASSLRRQGGDTQYF.

The chain joins TRBV19 to TRBJ2-1; the match to TRBD2 covers 9 bases. Germline CDR1 LNHDA, CDR2 SQIVND (reference sequence). V lost 3 bases, J lost 6 bases, and 9 bases stayed unmatched. This CDR3 is 16 amino acids long. The CDR3 reads CASSILAGGPSNEQFF. In DNA form, the CDR3 reads TGTGCCAGTAGTATTTTGGCGGGGGGGCCTTCCAATGAGCAGTTCTTC.

The rearrangement uses TRBV7-9 and TRBJ2-7; D possibly corresponds to TRBD1 (6 bases). Trimming pared 5 bases from V and 4 bases from J, leaving 9 bases between. CDR3 length: 12 amino acids. The germline gives CDR1 SEHNR, CDR2 FQNEAQ (reference sequence). The CDR3 loop reads CASSATGYEQYF. The CDR3 region has the DNA TGTGCCAGCAGCGCCACAGGGTACGAGCAGTACTTC.

The J gene is TRBJ2-5, the V gene TRBV10-3, with 7 bases lining up with TRBD2. V lost 7 bases to trimming and J lost 2 bases; unmatched junction nucleotides: 4. This CDR3 has 13 residues. Germline-derived CDR1 and CDR2 are ENHRY and SYGVKD. The CDR3 DNA follows: TGTGCCATCAAGCGGGACCAACAAGAGACCCAGTACTTC. This translates into CAIKRDQQETQYF.

The chain employs TRBV7-9 and TRBJ1-4, with no clear D. V lost 4 bases and J 7 bases, leaving 16 bases between the germline ends. CDR1 is SEHNR, CDR2 FQNEAQ, per germline (reference sequence). The CDR3 is 15 residues long. The CDR3 coding sequence is TGTGCCAGCAGCTCCCGTGCGGGGTTGAGTGAAAAACTGTTTTTT. Protein product: CASSSRAGLSEKLFF.

CDR3 bases: TGTGCCAGCAGCTTAGCACAACCCTACAATGAGCAGTTCTTC. Its protein product is CASSLAQPYNEQFF. The V and J genes are TRBV7-2 and TRBJ2-1; D gene unclear. The CDR3 is made up of 14 amino acids. Germline V lookup: CDR1 SGHTA, CDR2 FQGNSA. V was pared by 0 bases and J by 2 bases, with 5 bases between.

This sequence joins TRBV11-3 and TRBJ2-1, with TRBD2 matching over 9 bases. The CDR3 is 14 amino acids. Germline lookup yields CDR1 SGHNT and CDR2 YENEEA. With 4 bases clipped from V and 8 bases from J, the junction kept 6 bases outside the gene matches. CDR3: CASSSGGGAHEQFF. In DNA form, the CDR3 reads TGTGCCAGCAGCTCGGGCGGGGGGGCGCATGAGCAGTTCTTC.

The chain joins TRBV5-1 to TRBJ2-7, with D possibly being TRBD1 (5 bases). The germline V gene has CDR1 SGHRS and CDR2 YFSETQ. This CDR3 contains 14 residues. Trimming removed 6 bases from V and 3 bases from J, with 16 bases in between. In DNA, the CDR3 is TGCGCCAGCACCCTTGGTGGAAGGGGCTACGAGCAGTACTTC. Encoded protein: CASTLGGRGYEQYF.

The chain links TRBV5-1 to TRBJ2-3, with 8 bases aligning to TRBD2. The junction had 9 bases not matched to a gene; V was cut back by 4 bases and J by 5 bases. The CDR3 is made up of 15 amino acids. Germline V gene sequence: CDR1 SGHRS, CDR2 YFSETQ. The CDR3 DNA reads as TGCGCCAGCAGCGACAATAGCGGGAACGTAGATACGCAGTATTTT. Amino acids: CASSDNSGNVDTQYF.

This rearrangement joins TRBV10-1 to TRBJ2-3, with TRBD2 matching over 7 bases. V shed 6 bases and J 4 bases; nucleotides not matched to a gene: 7. Per germline, CDR1 WNHNN and CDR2 SYGVQD (reference sequence). There are 14 residues in the CDR3. The CDR3 is CASSRAGMADTQYF. The DNA of the CDR3 is TGCGCCAGCAGCAGAGCGGGAATGGCAGATACGCAGTATTTT.

This clone has only one observation. This chain links TRBV5-1 with TRBJ1-1; 9 bases line up with TRBD1. There are 17 residues in the CDR3. Germline loops: CDR1 SGHRS, CDR2 YFSETQ. J lost 0 bases, V lost 3 bases, and 9 bases had no gene match. The CDR3 coding sequence is TGCGCCAGCAGCTACACGGGACAGGGATTTATGAACACTGAAGCTTTCTTT. The encoded protein is CASSYTGQGFMNTEAFF.

The chain has TRBV7-2 and TRBJ2-3, with 15 bases identical to TRBD2. Unmatched junction bases numbered 4, after V lost 5 bases and J lost 4 bases. This CDR3 spans 16 amino acids. Germline V gene lookup returns CDR1 SGHTA and CDR2 FQGNSA. The DNA for the CDR3 is TGTGCCAGCAGCCTGGGACTAGCGGGAGGACCAGATACGCAGTATTTT. Protein sequence: CASSLGLAGGPDTQYF. The full variable domain, with the rest looked up from reference TRBV7-2 and TRBJ2-3, is GAGVSQSPSNKVTEKGKDVELRCDPISGHTALYWYRQSLGQGLEFLIYFQGNSAPDKSGLPSDRFSAERTGGSVSTLTIQRTQQEDSAVYLCASSLGLAGGPDTQYFGPGTRLTVL.